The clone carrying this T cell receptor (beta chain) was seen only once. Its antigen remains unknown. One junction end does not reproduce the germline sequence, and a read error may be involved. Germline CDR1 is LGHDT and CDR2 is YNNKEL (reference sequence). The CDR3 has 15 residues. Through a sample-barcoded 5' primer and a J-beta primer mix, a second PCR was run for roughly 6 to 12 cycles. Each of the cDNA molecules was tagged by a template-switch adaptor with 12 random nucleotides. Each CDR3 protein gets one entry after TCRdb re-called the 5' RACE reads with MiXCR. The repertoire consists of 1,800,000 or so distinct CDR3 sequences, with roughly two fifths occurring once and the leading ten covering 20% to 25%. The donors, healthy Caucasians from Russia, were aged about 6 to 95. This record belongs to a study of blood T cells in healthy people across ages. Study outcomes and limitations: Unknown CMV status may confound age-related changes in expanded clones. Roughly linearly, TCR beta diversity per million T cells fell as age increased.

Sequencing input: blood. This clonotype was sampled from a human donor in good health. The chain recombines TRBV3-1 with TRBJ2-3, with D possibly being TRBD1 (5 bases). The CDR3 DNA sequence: TGTGCCAGCAGCCAGGGCAGGGTACACACAGGTACGCAGTATTTT. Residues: CASSQGRVHTGTQYF.